One and the same sample provided the 5 T cell receptor beta chains below, sequenced in a study of CD8 T cells in Susac syndrome. Random-hexamer reverse transcription was applied to about 0.5 to 1 ug RNA. TCRdb redid the calling of the immunoSEQ multiplex PCR reads with MiXCR, one entry per CDR3 protein. The sample records 200,000 or so distinct CDR3 sequences, about 94% being singletons. The sequencing sample was made of CD4+ T cells from PBMCs. All receptors come from a human donor with multiple sclerosis.

This sequence joins TRBV20-1 and TRBJ2-1; D remains ambiguous. CDR1 DFQATT and CDR2 SNEGSKA come from the germline V gene (reference sequence). The CDR3 sequence is 13 residues long. In DNA, the CDR3 is TGCAGCCAATCCCTAGGAAACTACAATGAGCAGTTCTTC. This encodes CSQSLGNYNEQFF.

The chain links TRBV15 to TRBJ2-3; perhaps TRBD1 as D (5 bases). Trimming took off 2 bases at V and 1 base at J, with 7 bases between the two ends. This CDR3 is built from 14 residues. CDR1 LNHNV and CDR2 YYDKDF come from the germline V gene (reference sequence). In DNA form, the CDR3 reads TGTGCCACCAGCAGACAGGGTGGCACAGATACGCAGTATTTT. This sequence encodes CATSRQGGTDTQYF.

The V gene is TRBV20-1, the J gene TRBJ2-7, with D perhaps being TRBD1 or TRBD2 (5 bases each). Trimming shortened V by 5 bases and J by 6 bases, and 17 bases separated the two germline ends. The germline V gene has CDR1 DFQATT and CDR2 SNEGSKA (reference sequence). The CDR3 is 13 amino acids. CDR3: CSASRDGLLEQYF. The CDR3 DNA sequence: TGCAGTGCTTCCCGGGACGGTTTGCTCGAGCAGTACTTC.

The chain has TRBV4-3 and TRBJ1-1, with D unclear. Trimming cost V 1 base and J 1 base, with 4 bases left between them. This CDR3 has 13 amino acids. The V gene's germline CDR1 is LGHNA and CDR2 YSLEER. CDR3: CASSQVSNTEAFF. For the CDR3, the DNA is TGCGCCAGCAGCCAAGTTTCGAACACTGAAGCTTTCTTT.

The chain recombines TRBV4-2 with TRBJ2-1; unclear D gene. Trimming removed 4 bases from V and 0 bases from J, with 16 bases in between. The CDR3 runs to 17 residues. Germline values: CDR1 LGHNA, CDR2 YNFKEQ. The CDR3 is CASSPTSPDHSYNEQFF. CDR3 bases: TGTGCCAGCAGCCCAACGTCACCGGACCACTCCTACAATGAGCAGTTCTTC.